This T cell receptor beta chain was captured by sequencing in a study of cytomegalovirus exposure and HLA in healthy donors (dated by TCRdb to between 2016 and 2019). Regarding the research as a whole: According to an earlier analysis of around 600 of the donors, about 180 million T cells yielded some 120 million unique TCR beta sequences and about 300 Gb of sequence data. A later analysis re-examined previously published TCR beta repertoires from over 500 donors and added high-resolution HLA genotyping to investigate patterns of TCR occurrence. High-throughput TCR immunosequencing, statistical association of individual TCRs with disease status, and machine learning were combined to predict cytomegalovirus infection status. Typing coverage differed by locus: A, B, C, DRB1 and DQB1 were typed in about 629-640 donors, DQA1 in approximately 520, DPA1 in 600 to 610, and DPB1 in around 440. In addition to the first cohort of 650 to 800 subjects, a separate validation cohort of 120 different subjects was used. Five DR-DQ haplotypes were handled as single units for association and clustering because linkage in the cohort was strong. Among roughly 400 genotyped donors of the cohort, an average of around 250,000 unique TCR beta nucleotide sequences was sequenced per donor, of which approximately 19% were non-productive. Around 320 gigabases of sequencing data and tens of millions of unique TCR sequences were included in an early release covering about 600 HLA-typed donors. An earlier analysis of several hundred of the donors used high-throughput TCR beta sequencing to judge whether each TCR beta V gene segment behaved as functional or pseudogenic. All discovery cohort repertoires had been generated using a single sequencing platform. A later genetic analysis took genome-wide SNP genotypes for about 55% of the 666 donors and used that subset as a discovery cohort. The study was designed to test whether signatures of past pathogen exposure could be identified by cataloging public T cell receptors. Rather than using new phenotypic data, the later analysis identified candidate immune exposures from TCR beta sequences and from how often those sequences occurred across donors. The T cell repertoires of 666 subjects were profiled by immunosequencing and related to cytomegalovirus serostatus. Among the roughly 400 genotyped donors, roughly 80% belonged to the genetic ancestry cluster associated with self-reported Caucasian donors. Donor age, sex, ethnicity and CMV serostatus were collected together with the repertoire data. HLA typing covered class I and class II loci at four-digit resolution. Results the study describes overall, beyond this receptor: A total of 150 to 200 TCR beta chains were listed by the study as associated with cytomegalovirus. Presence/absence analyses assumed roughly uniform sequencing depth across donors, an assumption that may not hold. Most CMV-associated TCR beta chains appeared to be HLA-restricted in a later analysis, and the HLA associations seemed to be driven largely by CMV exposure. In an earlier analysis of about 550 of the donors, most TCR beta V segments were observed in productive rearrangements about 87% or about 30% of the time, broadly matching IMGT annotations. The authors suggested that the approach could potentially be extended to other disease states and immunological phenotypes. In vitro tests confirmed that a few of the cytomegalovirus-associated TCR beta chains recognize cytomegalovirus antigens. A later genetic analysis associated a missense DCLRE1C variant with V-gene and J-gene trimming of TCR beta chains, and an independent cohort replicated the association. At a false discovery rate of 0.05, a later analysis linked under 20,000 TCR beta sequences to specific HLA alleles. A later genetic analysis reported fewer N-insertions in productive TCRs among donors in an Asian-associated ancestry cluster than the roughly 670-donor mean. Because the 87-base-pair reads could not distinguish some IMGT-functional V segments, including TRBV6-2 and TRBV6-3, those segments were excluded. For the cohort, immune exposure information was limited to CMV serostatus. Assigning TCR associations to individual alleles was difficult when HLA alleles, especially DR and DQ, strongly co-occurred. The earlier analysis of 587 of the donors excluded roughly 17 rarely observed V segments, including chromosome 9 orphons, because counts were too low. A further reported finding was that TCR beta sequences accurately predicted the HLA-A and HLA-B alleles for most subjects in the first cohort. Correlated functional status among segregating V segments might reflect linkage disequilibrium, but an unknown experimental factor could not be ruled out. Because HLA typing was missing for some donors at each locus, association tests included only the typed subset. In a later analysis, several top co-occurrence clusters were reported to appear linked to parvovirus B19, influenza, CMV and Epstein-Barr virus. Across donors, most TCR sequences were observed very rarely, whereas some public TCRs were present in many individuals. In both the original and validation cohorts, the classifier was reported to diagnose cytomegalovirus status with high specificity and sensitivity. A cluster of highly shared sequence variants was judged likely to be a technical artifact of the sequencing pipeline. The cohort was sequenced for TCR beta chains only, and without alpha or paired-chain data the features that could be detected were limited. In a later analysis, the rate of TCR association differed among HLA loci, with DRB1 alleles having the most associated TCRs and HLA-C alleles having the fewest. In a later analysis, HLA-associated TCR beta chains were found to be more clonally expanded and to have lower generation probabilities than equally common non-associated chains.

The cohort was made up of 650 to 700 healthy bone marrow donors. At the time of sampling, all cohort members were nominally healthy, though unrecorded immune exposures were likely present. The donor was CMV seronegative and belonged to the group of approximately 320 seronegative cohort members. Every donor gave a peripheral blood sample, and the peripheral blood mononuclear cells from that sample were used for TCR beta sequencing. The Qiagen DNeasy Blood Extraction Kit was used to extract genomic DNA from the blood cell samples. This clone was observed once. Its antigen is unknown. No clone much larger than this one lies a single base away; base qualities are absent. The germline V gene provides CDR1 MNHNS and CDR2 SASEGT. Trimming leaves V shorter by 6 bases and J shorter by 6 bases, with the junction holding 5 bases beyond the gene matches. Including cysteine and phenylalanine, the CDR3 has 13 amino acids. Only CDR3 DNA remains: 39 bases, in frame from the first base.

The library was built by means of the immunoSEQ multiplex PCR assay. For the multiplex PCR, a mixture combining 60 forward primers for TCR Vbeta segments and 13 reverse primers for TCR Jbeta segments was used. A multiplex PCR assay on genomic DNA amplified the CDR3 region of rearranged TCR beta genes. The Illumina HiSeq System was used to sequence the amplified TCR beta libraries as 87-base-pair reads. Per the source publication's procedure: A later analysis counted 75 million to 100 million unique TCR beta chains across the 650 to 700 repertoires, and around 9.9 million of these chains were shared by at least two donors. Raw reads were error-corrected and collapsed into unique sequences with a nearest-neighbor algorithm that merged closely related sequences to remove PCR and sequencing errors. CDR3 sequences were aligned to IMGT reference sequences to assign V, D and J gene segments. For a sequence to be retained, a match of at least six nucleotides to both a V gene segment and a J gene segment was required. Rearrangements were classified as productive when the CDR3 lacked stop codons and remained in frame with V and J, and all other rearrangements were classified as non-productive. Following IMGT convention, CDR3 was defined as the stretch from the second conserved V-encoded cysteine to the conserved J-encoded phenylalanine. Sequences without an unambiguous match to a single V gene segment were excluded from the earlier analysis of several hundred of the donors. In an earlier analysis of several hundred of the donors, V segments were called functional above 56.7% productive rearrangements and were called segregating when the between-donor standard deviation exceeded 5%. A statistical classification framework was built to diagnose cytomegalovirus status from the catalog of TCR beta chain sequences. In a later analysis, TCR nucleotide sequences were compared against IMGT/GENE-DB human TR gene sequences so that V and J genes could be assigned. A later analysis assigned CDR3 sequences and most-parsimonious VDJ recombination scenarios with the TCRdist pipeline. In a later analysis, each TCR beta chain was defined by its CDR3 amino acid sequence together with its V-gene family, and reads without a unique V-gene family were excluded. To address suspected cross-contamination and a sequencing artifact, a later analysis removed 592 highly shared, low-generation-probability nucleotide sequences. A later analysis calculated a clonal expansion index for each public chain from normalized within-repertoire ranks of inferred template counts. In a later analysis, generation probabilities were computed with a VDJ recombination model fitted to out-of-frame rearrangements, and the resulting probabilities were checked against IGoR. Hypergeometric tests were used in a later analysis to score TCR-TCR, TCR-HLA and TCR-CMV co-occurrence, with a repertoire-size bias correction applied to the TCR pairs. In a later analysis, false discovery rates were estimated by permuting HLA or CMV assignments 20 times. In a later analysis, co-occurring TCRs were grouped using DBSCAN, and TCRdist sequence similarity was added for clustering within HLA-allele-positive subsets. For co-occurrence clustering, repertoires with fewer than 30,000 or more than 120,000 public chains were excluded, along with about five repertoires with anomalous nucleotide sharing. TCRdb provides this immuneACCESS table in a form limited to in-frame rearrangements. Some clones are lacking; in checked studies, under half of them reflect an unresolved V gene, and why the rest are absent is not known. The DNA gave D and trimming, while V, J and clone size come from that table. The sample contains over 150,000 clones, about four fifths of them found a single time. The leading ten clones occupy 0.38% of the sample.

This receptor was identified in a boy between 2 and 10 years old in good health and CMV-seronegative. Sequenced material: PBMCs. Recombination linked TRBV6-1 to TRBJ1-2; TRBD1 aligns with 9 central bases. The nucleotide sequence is TGTGCCAGCAGATTGGGACAGGGCAATGGCTACACCTTC. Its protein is CASRLGQGNGYTF.